Following are 6 T cell receptor beta chains from one sample sequenced in a study of cytomegalovirus exposure and HLA in healthy donors. It was with 60 Vbeta and 13 Jbeta primers that the PCR ran. Profiling relied on immunoSEQ multiplex PCR, and the TCRdb table lists in-frame clones only, not all of them. The sample holds roughly 140,000 clones. What was sequenced was PBMCs. These receptors originate from a middle-aged man in good health and CMV-seronegative.

The chain combines TRBV29-1 with TRBJ1-2; D is ambiguous. Trimming shortened V by 5 bases and J by 8 bases, and 12 bases separated the two germline ends. CDR1 is SQVTM, CDR2 ANQGSEA, per germline. This CDR3 region has 11 residues. The CDR3 bases are TGCAGCGTTTCCGGGTCACGGGGCTACACCTTC. Translating gives CSVSGSRGYTF. The full variable domain, its missing parts supplied by reference TRBV29-1 and TRBJ1-2, is SAVISQKPSRDICQRGTSLTIQCQVDSQVTMMFWYRQQPGQSLTLIATANQGSEATYESGFVIDKFPISRPNLTFSTLTVSNMSPEDSSIYLCSVSGSRGYTFGSGTRLTVV.

The genes are TRBV9 and TRBJ1-4, with 9 positions matching TRBD1. V lost 3 bases to trimming and J lost 8 bases; unmatched junction nucleotides: 8. The CDR3 sequence is 15 residues long. Germline V gives CDR1 SGDLS, CDR2 YYNGEE. The CDR3 DNA reads TGTGCCAGCAGCGGCAGGACAGGGGCGGGCGAAAAACTGTTTTTT. Its translation: CASSGRTGAGEKLFF.

The gene calls are TRBV7-9 and TRBJ2-1; maybe TRBD1 (6 bases). Germline V gene data show CDR1 as SEHNR and CDR2 as FQNEAQ (reference sequence). Trimming shortened V by 1 base and J by 8 bases, and 15 bases separated the two germline ends. The CDR3 consists of 15 residues. The CDR3, as DNA: TGTGCCAGCAGCTTAGTGCAGGGGTCGAGCGATGAGCAGTTCTTC. Protein sequence: CASSLVQGSSDEQFF.

The chain has TRBV2 and TRBJ1-1, with D possibly matching TRBD1 (6 bases). The germline V and J ends were trimmed by 7 bases and 5 bases, with 17 bases remaining between them. The CDR3 has 14 amino acids. The germline V gene has CDR1 SNHLY and CDR2 FYNNEI. CDR3 sequence reads: CASKGEGGGTEAFF. DNA for the CDR3: TGTGCCAGCAAGGGGGAGGGCGGTGGAACTGAAGCTTTCTTT.

The chain carries TRBV5-1 and TRBJ2-7, with D possibly matching TRBD2 (5 bases). Trimming removed 4 bases from V and 4 bases from J, with 9 bases in between. The germline CDR1 and CDR2 sequences are SGHRS and YFSETQ. This CDR3 spans 12 amino acids. CDR3 DNA: TGCGCCAGCAGCAACGAGGGTTACGAGCAGTACTTC. It encodes CASSNEGYEQYF.

The chain carries TRBV10-2 and TRBJ2-3, with 10 bases identical to TRBD2. Germline CDR1 and CDR2: WSHSY and SAAADI. V lost 0 bases and J lost 2; bases outside the gene matches: 5. This CDR3 contains 17 residues. The CDR3 DNA is TGCGCCAGCAGTGAGTCCGCGCTAGCGGGGGTCACAGATACGCAGTATTTT. This sequence encodes CASSESALAGVTDTQYF.